The clone carrying this T cell receptor (beta chain) was seen a few times. What it binds is not known. The sample comes from a study of T cell repertoires in cytomegalovirus infection. The overall study: Recently identified HLA-C-restricted CMV epitopes and well-studied HLA-B-restricted CMV epitopes were used by the study. Broader study findings: There were HLA-C-restricted CMV-specific TCR beta clonotypes dominating the ex vivo response. Adding up the frequency of public TCR beta families identified people who carried CMV plus the relevant HLA.

TCRdb used MiXCR to reprocess the reads, holding one entry per CDR3 protein. The sample lists fewer than 130,000 distinct CDR3 sequences; roughly 39% were seen once. Trimming took 4 bases from V and 8 from J, leaving 13 bases between them. Germline CDR1 reads MGHRA; CDR2 reads YSYEKL. The CDR3 consists of 13 residues. The sample was CD8+ T cells from cultured PBMCs, taken from culture after CMV antigen stimulation. The receptor comes from a human donor in good health (CMV status not recorded). Some clones in this sample may be carry-over from other donors' samples. The rearrangement uses TRBV4-1 and TRBJ2-3; the D is unclear. CDR3 protein: CASSPVWVGTQYF. Here the CDR3 DNA reads TGCGCCAGCAGCCCAGTTTGGGTTGGTACGCAGTATTTT.